The source of this TCR beta chain is a study of post-analysis software for immune sequencing data. The V gene end was trimmed by 5 bases and the J gene end by 5 bases; junction bases not matched to a gene: 4. There are 14 residues in the CDR3. Remarks on this clonotype: The antigen remains undetermined.

The library was made from cDNA and included unique molecular identifiers. One entry per CDR3 protein results from TCRdb running MiXCR on the PCR reads. Among approximately 570,000 distinct CDR3 sequences listed, 44% were seen once. Study observations and caveats: There was significantly lower normalized Chao1 diversity in multiple sclerosis patients than in controls. Samples made in the same batch grouped tightly together by F measure. Comparison of patients with controls showed five TRBV segments more frequent in patients, TRBV5-6, TRBV5-1 and TRBV20-1 among them.

The chain joins TRBV12-3 or TRBV12-4 to TRBJ2-1; 9 bases align to TRBD2. The sample was blood. This receptor was identified in a girl between 10 and 17 years old with multiple sclerosis. CDR3 sequence reads: CASSTGTSNNEQFF. The CDR3 nucleotides read TGTGCCAGCAGTACGGGGACTAGCAACAATGAGCAGTTCTTC.